Listed here are 7 T cell receptor beta chains from one sample, sequenced in a study of early T cells in non-severe SARS-CoV-2 infection. TCRdb called the 5' RACE reads again in MiXCR, with one record for every CDR3 protein. Among some 70,000 distinct CDR3 sequences, 8.5% to 10% were seen once, and the ten largest hold just under 6%. Specimen: whole blood. Every receptor here comes from an adult who was a healthcare worker with PCR-confirmed SARS-CoV-2 infection or an uninfected control (not recorded which).

Comment on this clonotype: With a much larger clone just one base away, this may be a read error. The chain carries TRBV7-2 and TRBJ2-7; 7 bases are a match to TRBD2. Losses at the gene ends were 0 bases for V and 5 bases for J; bases not matched to a gene: 10. The V gene's germline CDR1 is SGHTA and CDR2 FQGNSA. The length of the CDR3 is 16 residues. This CDR3 reads CASSLAGTGGRDEQYF. The CDR3 nucleotides are TGTGCCAGCAGCTTAGCAGGGACTGGCGGGAGAGACGAGCAGTACTTC.

This clonotype has only a few counts. The V call is TRBV9, the J call TRBJ2-7, with 8 positions matching TRBD2. The CDR3 is 17 amino acids. CDR1 and CDR2 (germline): SGDLS, YYNGEE. The junction had 14 bases not matched to a gene; V was cut back by 3 bases and J by 3 bases. Written as DNA, the CDR3 is TGTGCCAGCAGCGAGGGGGTAGCGGGAAGGCTTATCTACGAGCAGTACTTC. The encoded protein is CASSEGVAGRLIYEQYF.

This clonotype occurred many times. The chain links TRBV7-2 to TRBJ2-3, with 7 bases fitting TRBD1. After removal of 4 bases from V and 2 bases from J, the junction contained 3 bases not matched to a gene. The CDR3 contains 14 residues. Germline-derived CDR1 and CDR2 are SGHTA and FQGNSA. CDR3 in amino acids: CASSSGQVTDTQYF. The CDR3 bases are TGTGCCAGCAGCTCCGGACAGGTCACAGATACGCAGTATTTT.

V usage is TRBV29-1 and J usage is TRBJ1-1; D may be TRBD1 (6 bases). The length of the CDR3 is 11 residues. The ends were cut back, 4 bases at V and 11 bases at J, with 14 bases in the middle. Germline CDR1 reads SQVTM; CDR2 reads ANQGSEA. The CDR3: CSVARGLEAFF. The CDR3 nucleotides are TGCAGCGTTGCTAGGGGGTTAGAGGCTTTCTTT.

The table lists this clonotype with a few counts. The chain joins TRBV11-2 to TRBJ2-7; D is undetermined. The CDR3 is 15 amino acids. Germline lookup yields CDR1 SGHAT and CDR2 FQNNGV. The ends were cut back, 0 bases at V and 0 bases at J, with 9 bases in the middle. CDR3 protein: CASSLETIPSYEQYF. CDR3 nucleotide sequence: TGTGCCAGCAGCTTAGAGACGATCCCCTCCTACGAGCAGTACTTC.

Concerning this clonotype itself: A much larger clone lies one base from this, so it may be a read error. The chain combines TRBV20-1 with TRBJ2-3, with D hard to call. The CDR3 is 14 amino acids. The V gene's germline CDR1 is DFQATT and CDR2 SNEGSKA (reference sequence). CDR3 amino acids: CRARMSPGTDTQYF. The CDR3 region has the DNA TGCAGAGCTAGAATGAGTCCCGGCACAGATACGCAGTATTTT.

This clonotype was detected many times. This rearrangement joins TRBV6-2 or TRBV6-3 to TRBJ2-5; no firm D call. There are 17 residues in the CDR3. Germline CDR1 MNHEY, CDR2 SVGEGT. Trimming took 6 bases from V and 5 from J, leaving 25 bases between them. The DNA of the CDR3 is TGTGCCAGCAGACCTCCCCCACGCGATCGTCATCGGGAGACCCAGTACTTC. It encodes CASRPPPRDRHRETQYF.